This T cell receptor beta chain appears in the sequencing data of a study of graft-versus-host responses after intestinal transplantation. About the study: Multivisceral, liver-intestinal, or isolated intestinal transplants were performed in recipients. After anti-thymocyte globulin induction, recipients took tacrolimus and steroids for approximately three years.

As for this clone: Its antigen remains unknown.

Data came from immunoSEQ multiplex PCR; TCRdb stores just in-frame clones and leaves some out. The data contain 55,000 to 70,000 clones, under 95% of them seen just once; the ten biggest clones take up 2.5% to 3%. Study-wide points: GvH clones appeared in recipient marrow, some first in ileum or blood. In patients with graft-donor T cell macrochimerism, allograft graft-versus-host to host-versus-graft clonal ratios were high.

This CDR3 is 13 amino acids long. Trimming shortened V by 3 bases and J by 7 bases, and 11 bases separated the two germline ends. Germline CDR1 and CDR2: SGDLS and YYNGEE. This receptor was obtained from a human patient who received an intestinal transplant, so some T cells may come from the graft donor. The rearrangement links TRBV9 to TRBJ2-1; TRBD1 or TRBD2 may be the D gene (5 bases each). Sequenced material: PBMCs, taken roughly 120 days after intestinal transplantation. The CDR3 loop is CASSAPGRNEQFF. CDR3 DNA: TGTGCCAGCAGCGCCCCAGGGAGAAATGAGCAGTTCTTC.